These 32 T cell receptor beta chains were sequenced from one sample in a study of blood T cell repertoires in COVID-19 (dated by TCRdb to the early 2020s). Libraries were built with the immunoSEQ multiplex PCR assay. This immuneACCESS table, as held by TCRdb, lists in-frame sequences with V and J called but not all clones. Of the missing ones, under half trace to an unresolved V gene in checked studies; the others have no known cause. The sample contains 110,000 to 150,000 clones, about 79% of them found a single time. The top ten clonotypes cover 3% of the sample. The sequenced sample was peripheral blood. Receptor source: a woman aged 80 or over with acute or convalescent COVID-19.

This clone was seen just once. The chain couples TRBV3-1 (or the pseudogene TRBV3-2) to TRBJ1-6; D gene unclear. V lost 2 bases and J lost 8, with 4 bases in between. From germline, CDR1 is LGHDT and CDR2 YNNKEL (reference sequence). The CDR3 totals 12 residues. Written as DNA, the CDR3 is TGTGCCAGCAGCCAACCAGATTCACCCCTCCACTTT. Protein sequence: CASSQPDSPLHF.

The chain links TRBV6-2 or TRBV6-3 to TRBJ2-7; 7 positions agree with TRBD2. The trim removed 2 bases at V and 0 bases at J, leaving 4 bases unmatched. The CDR3 extends over 15 amino acids. The germline gives CDR1 MNHEY, CDR2 SVGEGT. The CDR3 spells CASSYPSGDSYEQYF. In nucleotides, the CDR3 is TGTGCCAGCAGTTACCCGAGCGGGGACTCCTACGAGCAGTACTTC.

This clone occurred a few times. Other DNA variants within this sample encode the same CDR3. The J gene is TRBJ2-3, the V gene TRBV3-1 (or the pseudogene TRBV3-2), with 7 bases aligning to TRBD1. This CDR3 comprises 12 residues. Germline V gives CDR1 LGHDT, CDR2 YNNKEL (reference sequence). V shed 4 bases and J 6 bases; nucleotides not matched to a gene: 1. In DNA form, the CDR3 reads TGTGCCAGCAGCCCACAGGGGGATACGCAGTATTTT. It specifies CASSPQGDTQYF.

The genes are TRBV18 and TRBJ2-2, with TRBD1 as a possible D gene (6 bases). Germline V CDR1 and CDR2: KGHSH, LQKENI. Trimming removed 3 bases at V and 0 bases at J, with 8 bases between. CDR3 length: 15 residues. CDR3 nucleotide sequence: TGTGCCAGCTCACCTAACAGGGCGAACACCGGGGAGCTGTTTTTT. Translated: CASSPNRANTGELFF.

The chain recombines TRBV2 with TRBJ2-7; D call uncertain. This CDR3 has 14 amino acids. Germline V gene data show CDR1 as SNHLY and CDR2 as FYNNEI. V was trimmed by 5 bases and J by 0 bases, leaving 11 bases between them. CDR3 region: CASSPQVSSYEQYF. The CDR3 DNA sequence: TGTGCCAGCAGTCCTCAGGTGAGCTCCTACGAGCAGTACTTC. Combining the CDR3 with reference TRBV2 and TRBJ2-7 gives the whole variable domain EPEVTQTPSHQVTQMGQEVILRCVPISNHLYFYWYRQILGQKVEFLVSFYNNEISEKSEIFDDQFSVERPDGSNFTLKIRSTKLEDSAMYFCASSPQVSSYEQYFGPGTRLTVT.

The V gene is TRBV30, the J gene TRBJ2-1; the match to TRBD1 covers 10 bases. V was clipped by 5 bases and J by 8 bases; unmatched bases: 15. CDR3 size: 16 residues. The germline V gene has CDR1 GTSNPN and CDR2 SVGIG (reference sequence). CDR3 protein: CAWGLTWGTGDDEQFF. CDR3 DNA sequence: TGTGCCTGGGGACTGACGTGGGGGACAGGGGACGATGAGCAGTTCTTC.

The chain uses TRBV13 and TRBJ2-5; 8 bases match TRBD1. The V gene's germline CDR1 is PRHDT and CDR2 FYEKMQ (reference sequence). With V trimmed by 4 bases and J by 3 bases, 13 bases remained unmatched. The CDR3 is made up of 17 amino acids. This CDR3 is CASSSTRPTGGKETQYF. The CDR3 nucleotides read TGTGCCAGCAGCTCAACCCGACCTACAGGGGGTAAAGAGACCCAGTACTTC.

This rearrangement joins TRBV2 to TRBJ1-2, with D maybe TRBD1 (6 bases). Germline V gene lookup returns CDR1 SNHLY and CDR2 FYNNEI. This CDR3 has 14 residues. Trimming pared 4 bases from V and 4 bases from J, leaving 13 bases between. The CDR3 loop reads CASSATQGIYGYTF. In DNA form, the CDR3 reads TGTGCCAGCAGTGCAACCCAGGGGATCTATGGCTACACCTTC.

This chain connects TRBV7-3 to TRBJ1-1, with D perhaps TRBD1 (5 bases). Germline V gene lookup returns CDR1 SGHTA and CDR2 FQGTGA. Trimming removed 6 bases at V and 1 base at J, with 9 bases between. The CDR3 is 13 amino acids. The CDR3 here is CASSQTANTEAFF. CDR3 sequence (DNA): TGTGCCAGCAGTCAGACAGCGAACACTGAAGCTTTCTTT.

The CDR3: CASSPRGPATDTQYF. The CDR3 DNA is TGTGCCAGCAGCCCACGGGGTCCGGCTACAGATACGCAGTATTTT. The V and J genes are TRBV7-2 and TRBJ2-3; D possibly corresponds to TRBD2 (5 bases). V lost 5 bases and J 3 bases, leaving 15 bases between the germline ends. Germline loops: CDR1 SGHTA, CDR2 FQGNSA. This CDR3 spans 15 amino acids.

This clone showed up just once. The chain has TRBV3-1 (or the pseudogene TRBV3-2) and TRBJ1-2; the match to TRBD1 covers 9 bases. Unmatched junction bases numbered 5, after V lost 0 bases and J lost 3 bases. This CDR3 has 16 amino acids. Germline loops: CDR1 LGHDT, CDR2 YNNKEL (reference sequence). CDR3 nucleotide sequence: TGTGCCAGCAGCCAAGAGGGACAGGGTAACTACTATGGCTACACCTTC. It codes for CASSQEGQGNYYGYTF.

The chain couples TRBV28 to TRBJ1-6, with TRBD1 as a possible D gene (5 bases). The V gene's germline CDR1 is MDHEN and CDR2 SYDVKM. V was cut by 4 bases and J by 10 bases, with 17 bases left in between. This CDR3 contains 15 residues. The CDR3 DNA is TGTGCCAGCAGTTCGTCCGGGGGAGTGGGATCACCCCTCCACTTT. Translated, it gives CASSSSGGVGSPLHF.

The chain couples TRBV19 to TRBJ1-6; D may be TRBD1 (6 bases). Trimming stripped 5 bases from V and 7 bases from J, with 12 bases between. Germline V CDR1 and CDR2: LNHDA, SQIVND (reference sequence). CDR3 length equals 14 residues. Here the CDR3 reads CASSWRTANSPLHF. CDR3 in DNA: TGTGCCAGTAGTTGGCGGACAGCCAATTCACCCCTCCACTTT.

The chain carries TRBV3-1 (or the pseudogene TRBV3-2) and TRBJ1-6; possible D gene TRBD1, 6 bases. Trimming removed 1 base from V and 7 bases from J, with 20 bases in between. Germline V CDR1 and CDR2: LGHDT, YNNKEL (reference sequence). CDR3 size: 18 residues. The CDR3 DNA follows: TGTGCCAGCAGCCAAGCTCATCCATGGGACATCGTAAATTCACCCCTCCACTTT. It translates to CASSQAHPWDIVNSPLHF.

The rearrangement joins TRBV21-1 to TRBJ1-1; the listed D gene, TRBD1, was not tested against the DNA. TRBV21-1 corresponds to a pseudogene. This CDR3 contains 20 residues. CDR3 sequence reads: CASSKDLEKTSGTGGVEAFF. CDR3 bases: TGTGCCAGCAGCAAAGATCTCGAGAAAACCTCCGGGACAGGGGGCGTTGAAGCTTTCTTT.

This chain connects TRBV7-9 to TRBJ2-3; TRBD2 is a possible D gene (5 bases). The CDR3 sequence is 20 residues long. Trimming removed 7 bases from V and 1 base from J, with 30 bases in between. In germline, CDR1 is SEHNR, CDR2 FQNEAQ (reference sequence). The CDR3, as DNA: TGTGCCAGCACCTCCCAGACACAATTTAGCGCCTTTTGGGGCACAGATACGCAGTATTTT. Protein sequence: CASTSQTQFSAFWGTDTQYF. Drawing the rest from reference TRBV7-9 and TRBJ2-3, the complete variable domain is DTGVSQNPRHKITKRGQNVTFRCDPISEHNRLYWYRQTLGQGPEFLTYFQNEAQLEKSRLLSDRFSAERPKGSFSTLEIQRTEQGDSAMYLCASTSQTQFSAFWGTDTQYFGPGTRLTVL.

The V gene is TRBV3-1 (or the pseudogene TRBV3-2), the J gene TRBJ1-2; TRBD1 matches at 7 bases. V gave up 1 base and J gave up 2 bases; unmatched junction bases: 7. The CDR3 extends over 16 amino acids. Germline V gene data show CDR1 as LGHDT and CDR2 as YNNKEL (reference sequence). For the CDR3, the DNA is TGTGCCAGCAGCCAAGGGAGGACAGGTAGCAACTATGGCTACACCTTC. This gives the protein CASSQGRTGSNYGYTF.

The V call is TRBV13, the J call TRBJ2-5; TRBD2 aligns across 8 bases. CDR3 size: 16 residues. The junction had 13 bases not matched to a gene; V was cut back by 5 bases and J by 5 bases. The germline gives CDR1 PRHDT, CDR2 FYEKMQ (reference sequence). The CDR3 here is CASSPKTSAGWETQYF. CDR3 nucleotide sequence: TGTGCCAGCAGCCCGAAGACTAGCGCCGGTTGGGAGACCCAGTACTTC.

This clone was found a few times. This chain uses TRBV9 with TRBJ1-2; no firm D call. The CDR3 runs to 15 residues. V dropped 0 bases and J dropped 0 bases, with 9 bases sitting between them. Germline CDR1 reads SGDLS; CDR2 reads YYNGEE. CDR3 nucleotides: TGTGCCAGCAGCGTAGCTTGGGCAACTAACTATGGCTACACCTTC. It yields the protein CASSVAWATNYGYTF.

The chain links TRBV29-1 to TRBJ2-3, with 13 nucleotides matching TRBD2. After removal of 3 bases from V and 2 bases from J, the junction contained 14 bases not matched to a gene. The germline CDR1 and CDR2 sequences are SQVTM and ANQGSEA. CDR3 length equals 19 residues. The CDR3 loop is CSVDRLAGGLLENTDTQYF. CDR3 coding DNA: TGCAGCGTTGATAGACTAGCGGGGGGCCTATTAGAAAACACAGATACGCAGTATTTT.

V gene TRBV10-3 combines with J gene TRBJ1-2, with a possible D match to TRBD1 (6 bases). Trimming shortened V by 5 bases and J by 2 bases, and 24 bases separated the two germline ends. This CDR3 contains 18 residues. Germline V gives CDR1 ENHRY, CDR2 SYGVKD. CDR3 in DNA: TGTGCCATCAGTTCGTCTTGGGGCATACAAACAGGGAACTATGGCTACACCTTC. Amino acids: CAISSSWGIQTGNYGYTF.

The chain carries TRBV7-9 and TRBJ2-7; 7 nucleotides align to TRBD1. The CDR3 runs to 16 residues. Looked up from germline, CDR1 is SEHNR and CDR2 is FQNEAQ (reference sequence). V gave up 3 bases and J gave up 2 bases; unmatched junction bases: 10. The chain's CDR3 is CASSFLPGQKAYEQYF. CDR3 coding DNA: TGTGCCAGCAGCTTTCTTCCGGGACAGAAAGCCTACGAGCAGTACTTC.

This clone has just one count. The rearrangement joins TRBV7-9 to TRBJ1-2, with D possibly matching TRBD1 (5 bases). This CDR3 contains 16 residues. From germline, CDR1 is SEHNR and CDR2 FQNEAQ (reference sequence). The V gene lost 4 bases and the J gene lost 3 bases, with 18 bases spanning the gap. This chain's CDR3 is CASSSLGGRSDYGYTF. The CDR3 coding sequence is TGTGCCAGCAGCTCCCTGGGGGGGAGGTCGGACTATGGCTACACCTTC.

This sequence joins TRBV29-1 and TRBJ1-1, with 8 bases identical to TRBD1. J gave up 11 bases and V 4 bases, and 6 bases lay outside the gene matches. CDR1 and CDR2 from the germline V gene are SQVTM and ANQGSEA. The CDR3 contains 11 residues. The CDR3 bases are TGCAGCGTTGTCCAGGGGGCAAGGGCTTTCTTT. Translated: CSVVQGARAFF.

The V call is TRBV19, the J call TRBJ1-5; tentative D call: TRBD1 (5 bases). CDR1 LNHDA and CDR2 SQIVND come from the germline V gene (reference sequence). The length of the CDR3 is 16 residues. Trimming cost V 5 bases and J 3 bases, with 17 bases left between them. CDR3 nucleotide sequence: TGTGCCAGTAGTCTAAGGCCAACAGGATCCAATCAGCCCCAGCATTTT. It yields the protein CASSLRPTGSNQPQHF. The whole variable domain, filled in from reference TRBV19 and TRBJ1-5, reads DGGITQSPKYLFRKEGQNVTLSCEQNLNHDAMYWYRQDPGQGLRLIYYSQIVNDFQKGDIAEGYSVSREKKESFPLTVTSAQKNPTAFYLCASSLRPTGSNQPQHFGDGTRLSIL.

This clone was seen only a few times. The rearrangement joins TRBV7-3 to TRBJ1-1, with a possible D match to TRBD1 (6 bases). V was cut by 4 bases and J by 2 bases, with 14 bases left in between. CDR1 and CDR2 from the germline V gene are SGHTA and FQGTGA. This CDR3 is built from 15 residues. The CDR3 loop is CASSSTGLPNTEAFF. In DNA form, the CDR3 reads TGTGCCAGCAGCTCCACAGGGCTCCCCAACACTGAAGCTTTCTTT.

To note about this clone: Other DNA sequences from this sample encode an identical CDR3 as well. The V call is TRBV5-1, the J call TRBJ2-5; 15 bases fit TRBD2. The germline V gene has CDR1 SGHRS and CDR2 YFSETQ. The trim removed 4 bases at V and 2 bases at J, leaving 3 bases unmatched. This CDR3 is 16 amino acids long. The CDR3 spells CASSLGLAGGQETQYF. The CDR3 DNA sequence: TGCGCCAGCAGCCTCGGACTAGCGGGGGGGCAAGAGACCCAGTACTTC.

The chain couples TRBV7-9 to TRBJ1-1, with 7 bases that match TRBD1. Germline CDR1 reads SEHNR; CDR2 reads FQNEAQ (reference sequence). The CDR3 length is 12 residues. V shed 5 bases, J shed 6 bases, and the junction held 3 bases outside the gene matches. This CDR3 reads CASSPGQAEAFF. CDR3 in DNA: TGTGCCAGCAGCCCCGGACAGGCTGAAGCTTTCTTT.

The chain carries TRBV7-3 and TRBJ2-1; TRBD2 aligns across 16 bases. There are 17 residues in the CDR3. Germline assignment: CDR1 SGHTA and CDR2 FQGTGA. Losses at the gene ends were 5 bases for V and 6 bases for J; bases not matched to a gene: 7. CDR3 DNA sequence: TGTGCCAGCAGCGGGACTAGCGGGGGGGATTCTTTCAATGAGCAGTTCTTC. Amino acids: CASSGTSGGDSFNEQFF.

This rearrangement joins TRBV7-2 to TRBJ1-5; no firm D call. V was cut by 4 bases and J by 6 bases, with 16 bases left in between. The CDR3 runs to 15 residues. Germline-derived CDR1 and CDR2 are SGHTA and FQGNSA. The CDR3 loop reads CASSSTKAPSQPQHF. The CDR3 DNA reads TGTGCCAGCAGCTCTACCAAAGCACCAAGTCAGCCCCAGCATTTT.

The V gene is TRBV7-3, the J gene TRBJ1-1, with 7 bases identical to TRBD1. Germline V lookup: CDR1 SGHTA, CDR2 FQGTGA. The CDR3 sequence is 15 residues long. The V segment lost 5 bases and the J segment 10 bases; nucleotides outside the gene matches: 16. The chain's CDR3 is CASSRDQGQAAVAFF. DNA for the CDR3: TGTGCCAGCAGCCGTGACCAAGGACAGGCCGCGGTAGCTTTCTTT.

The chain uses TRBV3-1 (or the pseudogene TRBV3-2) and TRBJ1-2; 10 nucleotides agree with TRBD1. Trimming cost V 4 bases and J 7 bases; bases outside gene matches: 0. Looked up from germline, CDR1 is LGHDT and CDR2 is YNNKEL (reference sequence). The CDR3 extends over 12 amino acids. This CDR3 is CASSRTGGGYTF. The CDR3 DNA sequence: TGTGCCAGCAGCCGGACAGGGGGTGGCTACACCTTC.